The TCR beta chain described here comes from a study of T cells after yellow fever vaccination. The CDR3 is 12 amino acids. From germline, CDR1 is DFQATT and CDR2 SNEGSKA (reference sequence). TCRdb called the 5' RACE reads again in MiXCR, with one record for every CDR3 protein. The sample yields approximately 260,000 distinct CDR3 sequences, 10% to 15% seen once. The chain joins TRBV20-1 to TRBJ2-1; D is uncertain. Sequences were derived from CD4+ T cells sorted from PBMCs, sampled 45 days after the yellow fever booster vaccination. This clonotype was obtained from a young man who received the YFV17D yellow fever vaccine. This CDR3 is CTVVGDYNEQFF. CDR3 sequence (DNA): TGCACCGTGGTAGGAGATTACAATGAGCAGTTCTTC.